This T cell receptor (beta chain) was identified in a study of blood T cell repertoires in COVID-19. Using immunoSEQ multiplex PCR, the repertoire was profiled, and TCRdb retains in-frame clones only, with some absent. The sample carries under 250,000 clones, approximately 80% recorded once. The CDR3 is 14 amino acids. V was pared by 5 bases and J by 8 bases, with 10 bases of the junction left unmatched. Germline V gives CDR1 MDHEN, CDR2 SYDVKM. The rearrangement uses TRBV28 and TRBJ1-1, with 8 positions matching TRBD1. Sample: PBMCs or T cells enriched from blood (not recorded which). The TCR was taken from a woman aged 50 to 60 with acute COVID-19. The CDR3 is CASSPLTGAGEAFF. The CDR3 coding sequence is TGTGCCAGCAGTCCCCTGACAGGGGCCGGGGAAGCTTTCTTT.